The clone carrying this T cell receptor beta chain occurred once. Its antigen remains unidentified. Each donor's status was that of a healthy bone marrow donor. The sample is drawn from a study of cytomegalovirus exposure and HLA in healthy donors. Turning to the study itself: As released early, the data held about 85 million unique TCRs from HLA-typed donors.

A multiplex PCR was run with 60 Vbeta primers and 13 Jbeta primers. Repertoires were generated with immunoSEQ multiplex PCR, while TCRdb's copy carries only in-frame clones and drops some. Here the sample spans 150,000 to 200,000 clones, 80% to 90% being singletons. Whole-study findings and limits: Rates of TCR association differed by HLA locus in a later analysis, with DRB1 highest and HLA-C lowest. Rare sequences made up most TCRs, while some public TCRs were found in many donors.

This CDR3 spans 15 amino acids. Germline V lookup: CDR1 SGHRS, CDR2 YFSETQ. Losses at the gene ends were 2 bases for V and 3 bases for J; bases not matched to a gene: 6. The sequence came from a middle-aged man in good health and CMV-seropositive. The gene calls are TRBV5-1 and TRBJ2-3; 7 positions agree with TRBD2. Material: PBMCs. CDR3 nucleotides: TGCGCCAGCAGCTTACTGGGGGAGGGTACAGATACGCAGTATTTT. This codes for CASSLLGEGTDTQYF.